The following is a T cell receptor beta chain sequence with its context. What it binds is unknown. TCRdb keeps only in-frame clones here, not all; method: immunoSEQ multiplex PCR. The profile covers some 250,000 clones, with approximately 87% appearing a single time and about 10% taken by the ten largest. This record comes from a study of Ad26.COV2.S vaccination and SARS-CoV-2 variants. Across the study: By the intramuscular route, Ad26.COV2.S was given once, or twice 56 days apart. Study-level findings and limits: The breadth of spike-specific CD8+ and CD4+ T cell responses after vaccination was reportedly substantial.

Stated treatment: 15 to 20 received Ad26.COV2.S at low or high dose, single or two shots; about 5 received placebo; per-sample allocation not given. Vaccine and placebo recipients were sampled on day 63 after the first injection. In the vaccine, an Ad26 vector expressed the SARS-CoV-2 spike of the Wuhan strain. This CDR3 is 15 amino acids long. V was shortened by 1 base and J by 1 base, with 10 bases between the two germline ends. From germline, CDR1 is SGHKS and CDR2 YYEKEE (reference sequence). The TCR was taken from a person between 18 and 59 years old who received the Ad26.COV2.S COVID-19 vaccine or a placebo. The chain employs TRBV5-5 and TRBJ2-3, with D perhaps being TRBD1 or TRBD2 (5 bases each). Sequenced here: peripheral blood, sampled in a trial of Ad26.COV2.S vaccine versus placebo. CDR3 sequence (DNA): TGTGCCAGCAGCTTGTTCGGGGACCGCACAGATACGCAGTATTTT. As protein: CASSLFGDRTDTQYF. Using reference TRBV5-5 and TRBJ2-3 for the parts outside the CDR3, the full variable domain is DAGVTQSPTHLIKTRGQQVTLRCSPISGHKSVSWYQQVLGQGPQFIFQYYEKEERGRGNFPDRFSARQFPNYSSELNVNALLLGDSALYLCASSLFGDRTDTQYFGPGTRLTVL.